Following are 28 T cell receptor beta chains from one sample sequenced in a study of blood T cell repertoires in COVID-19. This table comes from immunoSEQ multiplex PCR, and its TCRdb copy is limited to in-frame clones, with some not included. Among 150,000 to 200,000 clones listed, over 85% were seen once. Material: peripheral blood. The source of these receptors is a man aged 60-69 years with active or convalescent COVID-19.

This clone was picked up a small number of times. The rearrangement links TRBV6-5 to TRBJ1-5; 7 nucleotides agree with TRBD1. CDR3 length: 15 amino acids. CDR1 is MNHEY and CDR2 is SVGAGI in the germline V gene. V gave up 4 bases and J gave up 0 bases; unmatched junction bases: 3. This CDR3 reads CASSWTGYSNQPQHF. The CDR3 DNA sequence: TGTGCCAGCAGTTGGACAGGATATAGCAATCAGCCCCAGCATTTT.

CDR3: CASSVPRGTSGGNEQFF. The CDR3 DNA sequence: TGTGCCAGCAGCGTGCCCAGGGGGACTAGCGGGGGGAATGAGCAGTTCTTC. This chain uses TRBV5-6 with TRBJ2-1, with 15 bases fitting TRBD2. The CDR3 contains 17 residues. J was trimmed by 7 bases and V by 4 bases; bases with no gene match: 9. The V gene's germline CDR1 is SGHDT and CDR2 YYEEEE.

This clone appeared once. The chain has TRBV11-2 and TRBJ2-1, with 12 bases matching TRBD2. CDR3 size: 13 residues. Germline CDR1 reads SGHAT; CDR2 reads FQNNGV. Losses at the gene ends were 4 bases for V and 10 bases for J; bases not matched to a gene: 2. DNA of the CDR3: TGTGCCAGCAGCTCAGGACTAGCGGGGGAGCAGTTCTTC. Protein product: CASSSGLAGEQFF.

The chain couples TRBV5-1 to TRBJ2-2, with TRBD1 as a possible D gene (6 bases). Germline V lookup: CDR1 SGHRS, CDR2 YFSETQ. V lost 4 bases to trimming and J lost 6 bases, with 13 bases between them. This CDR3 region has 14 residues. In DNA, the CDR3 is TGCGCCAGCAGCCCGAATAACAGGGCCGGGGAGCTGTTTTTT. It translates to CASSPNNRAGELFF.

The chain couples TRBV3-1 (or the pseudogene TRBV3-2) to TRBJ2-1; TRBD1 aligns across 7 bases. The trim removed 6 bases at V and 13 bases at J, leaving 9 bases unmatched. CDR3 length equals 12 residues. The germline gives CDR1 LGHDT, CDR2 YNNKEL (reference sequence). Written as DNA, the CDR3 is TGTGCCAGCAGTTCCTCCGGGACAGTCCAGTTCTTC. Its translation: CASSSSGTVQFF.

This CDR3 reads CASSRQGYEQYF. The DNA for the CDR3 is TGTGCCAGCAGCCGGCAGGGGTACGAGCAGTACTTC. V usage is TRBV5-6 and J usage is TRBJ2-7; D perhaps matches TRBD1 (6 bases). CDR1 is SGHDT, CDR2 YYEEEE, per germline. The CDR3 is 12 amino acids. Trimming took off 4 bases at V and 4 bases at J, with 9 bases between the two ends.

The V and J genes are TRBV28 and TRBJ1-5; the D is unclear. This CDR3 has 14 residues. Trimming removed 2 bases at V and 7 bases at J, with 12 bases between. The V gene's germline CDR1 is MDHEN and CDR2 SYDVKM. CDR3: CASSLDPGYQPQHF. The CDR3 nucleotides read TGTGCCAGCAGTTTAGATCCGGGGTACCAGCCCCAGCATTTT.

This chain uses TRBV24-1 with TRBJ2-1, with TRBD1 identical over 11 bases. This CDR3 has 15 residues. Germline V gene sequence: CDR1 KGHDR, CDR2 SFDVKD. Losses at the gene ends were 0 bases for V and 9 bases for J; bases not matched to a gene: 3. The CDR3 nucleotides read TGTGCCACCAGTGATTTGGGGGACAGGGGGTTTGAGCAGTTCTTC. This codes for CATSDLGDRGFEQFF.

Here the CDR3 DNA reads TGCGCCAGCAGGAGGACTCCGAAGGATGAAAAACTGTTTTTT. Translated, it gives CASRRTPKDEKLFF. The chain links TRBV10-2 to TRBJ1-4, with D unresolved. The CDR3 totals 14 residues. The V gene lost 6 bases and the J gene lost 6 bases, with 14 bases spanning the gap. Germline-derived CDR1 and CDR2 are WSHSY and SAAADI.

This clone has only one observation. The chain combines TRBV18 with TRBJ2-7, with 10 bases that match TRBD1. Germline V lookup: CDR1 KGHSH, CDR2 LQKENI. Germline trimming cut 3 bases from V and 3 bases from J; bases unmatched to any gene: 2. The CDR3 is 14 residues long. The CDR3 DNA is TGTGCCAGCTCACCGGGACAGGGGAACTACGAGCAGTACTTC. It codes for CASSPGQGNYEQYF.

The gene calls are TRBV6-5 and TRBJ2-7; the D is unclear. V was cut by 2 bases and J by 4 bases, with 15 bases left in between. Germline V gene data show CDR1 as MNHEY and CDR2 as SVGAGI. CDR3 size: 15 residues. CDR3 in amino acids: CASSYGAGDFYEQYF. Written as DNA, the CDR3 is TGTGCCAGCAGTTACGGTGCAGGTGATTTTTACGAGCAGTACTTC.

The V gene is TRBV9, the J gene TRBJ1-4; 12 bases are a match to TRBD1. Germline V CDR1 and CDR2: SGDLS, YYNGEE. Trimming cost V 5 bases and J 5 bases; bases outside gene matches: 1. This CDR3 is built from 14 residues. The CDR3 DNA reads as TGTGCCAGCAGGGGACAGGGGGCGAATGAAAAACTGTTTTTT. Its protein product is CASRGQGANEKLFF.

V usage is TRBV12-3 or TRBV12-4 and J usage is TRBJ2-1; D call uncertain. The V and J ends lost 6 bases and 4 bases respectively, with 7 bases between them. The CDR3 totals 12 residues. This CDR3 reads CASSPTYNEQFF. CDR3 coding DNA: TGTGCCAGCAGCCCCACATACAATGAGCAGTTCTTC.

A single count supports this clone. CDR3 nucleotides: TGTGCCAGCAGCTCCCCAGGACAGGGGATATACACTGAAGCTTTCTTT. This sequence encodes CASSSPGQGIYTEAFF. The J gene is TRBJ1-1, the V gene TRBV7-9; the match to TRBD1 covers 9 bases. The CDR3 contains 16 residues. Per the germline V gene, CDR1 is SEHNR and CDR2 is FQNEAQ (reference sequence). The ends lost 4 bases at V and 3 bases at J; junction bases unmatched: 9.

The CDR3 DNA reads TGTGCCAGTGAGAGGGATTGGAAACTGTTTTTT. Residues: CASERDWKLFF. This chain links TRBV19 with TRBJ1-4; the D is unclear. The germline V and J ends were trimmed by 8 bases and 11 bases, with 12 bases remaining between them. The CDR3 consists of 11 residues. CDR1 and CDR2 from the germline V gene are LNHDA and SQIVND (reference sequence).

This clone has a handful of counts. The V call is TRBV5-1, the J call TRBJ1-1, with 8 bases fitting TRBD1. V lost 4 bases, J lost 0 bases, and 5 bases stayed unmatched. Germline assignment: CDR1 SGHRS and CDR2 YFSETQ. The CDR3 totals 15 residues. This CDR3 reads CASSLRTGMNTEAFF. The CDR3, as DNA: TGCGCCAGCAGCCTTCGGACAGGGATGAACACTGAAGCTTTCTTT.

The chain recombines TRBV2 with TRBJ2-7; possibly TRBD2 for D (6 bases). CDR1 is SNHLY, CDR2 FYNNEI, per germline. Trimming took 3 bases from V and 4 from J, leaving 16 bases between them. The CDR3 runs 15 residues. The CDR3 region has the DNA TGTGCCAGCAGTGAGGTTCGGGGAGGCCGATACGAGCAGTACTTC. It is translated as CASSEVRGGRYEQYF.

This chain uses TRBV4-1 with TRBJ1-4; D not certain. The CDR3 consists of 15 residues. Germline loops: CDR1 MGHRA, CDR2 YSYEKL. Deletions cut 8 bases from V and 7 bases from J, with 20 bases between. The CDR3, as DNA: TGCGCCAGCGGTTTAGGCCTCGGGATGGTTGAAAAACTGTTTTTT. Protein product: CASGLGLGMVEKLFF.

V gene TRBV30 combines with J gene TRBJ1-1, with TRBD1 identical over 8 bases. CDR1 and CDR2 (germline): GTSNPN, SVGIG (reference sequence). CDR3 length: 12 amino acids. V gave up 5 bases and J gave up 6 bases; unmatched junction bases: 5. For the CDR3, the DNA is TGTGCCTGGGGCCAGGGGGCCGCTGAAGCTTTCTTT. Its protein is CAWGQGAAEAFF.

This clone was recorded only once. The chain has TRBV11-2 and TRBJ2-2; perhaps TRBD2 as D (6 bases). This CDR3 is 16 amino acids long. Deletions cut 1 base from V and 3 bases from J, with 12 bases between. Germline V gene data show CDR1 as SGHAT and CDR2 as FQNNGV. DNA for the CDR3: TGTGCCAGCAGCTTAGTCGCGGGAAGGGACACCGGGGAGCTGTTTTTT. Amino acids: CASSLVAGRDTGELFF.

In this sample, this clone turned up once. Different DNA sequences within this sample yield the same CDR3. The rearrangement joins TRBV5-1 to TRBJ2-5, with D uncertain. Germline V gives CDR1 SGHRS, CDR2 YFSETQ. The germline V and J ends were trimmed by 0 bases and 2 bases, with 5 bases remaining between them. This CDR3 has 13 residues. The CDR3 here is CASSLGVQETQYF. CDR3 DNA sequence: TGCGCCAGCAGCTTGGGAGTACAAGAGACCCAGTACTTC.

This clone has only a few counts. The chain employs TRBV10-1 and TRBJ1-1; the match to TRBD1 covers 9 bases. J gave up 6 bases and V 7 bases, and 12 bases lay outside the gene matches. This CDR3 has 15 residues. Germline CDR1 is WNHNN and CDR2 is SYGVQD (reference sequence). CDR3 nucleotides: TGCGCCAGCACCGATAAAGGACAGGGGATATCTGAAGCTTTCTTT. Encoded protein: CASTDKGQGISEAFF.

The chain employs TRBV7-8 and TRBJ1-2; a weak D match, TRBD1 (5 bases). CDR1 SGHVS and CDR2 FQNEAQ come from the germline V gene. V lost 4 bases and J lost 1, with 10 bases in between. This CDR3 comprises 14 residues. The CDR3 coding sequence is TGTGCCAGCAGCTCCATCAGGGATAACTATGGCTACACCTTC. Its translation: CASSSIRDNYGYTF. The variable domain in full, with the rest retrieved from reference TRBV7-8 and TRBJ1-2, is GAGVSQSPRYKVAKRGQDVALRCDPISGHVSLFWYQQALGQGPEFLTYFQNEAQLDKSGLPSDRFFAERPEGSVSTLKIQRTQQEDSAVYLCASSSIRDNYGYTFGSGTRLTVV.

This chain links TRBV19 with TRBJ2-6, with D perhaps matching TRBD1 (5 bases). This CDR3 contains 17 residues. Germline assignment: CDR1 LNHDA and CDR2 SQIVND (reference sequence). Trimming took off 1 base at V and 2 bases at J, with 12 bases between the two ends. CDR3 region: CASSIGPRAPGANVLTF. The CDR3 DNA follows: TGTGCCAGTAGTATAGGCCCCAGGGCCCCTGGGGCCAACGTCCTGACTTTC.

The CDR3 bases are TGCGCCAGCAGCTCGCAGGGGGCGGGTGAAAAACTGTTTTTT. Protein: CASSSQGAGEKLFF. The rearrangement links TRBV5-1 to TRBJ1-4, with 8 bases lining up with TRBD1. The germline V gene encodes CDR1 SGHRS and CDR2 YFSETQ. The CDR3 has 14 residues. Trimming at V came to 3 bases and at J to 7 bases, leaving 5 bases not matched to a gene.

CDR3 sequence reads: CASRRQGQNTGELFF. The CDR3 coding sequence is TGTGCCAGTCGAAGACAGGGGCAGAACACCGGGGAGCTGTTTTTT. The V call is TRBV19, the J call TRBJ2-2; the match to TRBD1 covers 8 bases. CDR1 LNHDA and CDR2 SQIVND come from the germline V gene (reference sequence). The CDR3 has 15 amino acids. V lost 8 bases to trimming and J lost 1 base; unmatched junction nucleotides: 6.

This clone was observed a single time. The chain carries TRBV18 and TRBJ2-7; 7 nucleotides match TRBD1. CDR1 is KGHSH, CDR2 LQKENI, per germline. This CDR3 contains 14 residues. Trimming cost V 4 bases and J 6 bases; bases outside gene matches: 9. Here the CDR3 reads CASSLGTALLEQYF. CDR3 nucleotide sequence: TGTGCCAGCTCACTAGGGACAGCCCTTCTCGAGCAGTACTTC.

This chain uses TRBV28 with TRBJ2-4, with 12 bases fitting TRBD1. V dropped 6 bases and J dropped 7; count of bases not matched to a gene: 10. This CDR3 region has 16 residues. Per germline, CDR1 MDHEN and CDR2 SYDVKM. The CDR3 here is CASRGSGQGASNIQYF. Written as DNA, the CDR3 is TGTGCCAGCAGAGGATCGGGACAGGGGGCGTCGAACATTCAGTACTTC.